One sample yielded the 24 T cell receptor beta chains listed below, sequenced in a study of blood T cell repertoires in COVID-19. Here immunoSEQ multiplex PCR was the method, and the copy in TCRdb shows in-frame clones only, minus some. The profile shows around 35,000 clones, about 89% of them singletons. Sequencing was performed on peripheral blood. These receptors all stem from a human donor in a cohort sampled during active COVID-19.

The chain is built from TRBV28 and TRBJ2-7, with TRBD1 matching over 8 bases. The CDR3 totals 15 residues. The trim removed 1 base at V and 0 bases at J, leaving 2 bases unmatched. Germline values: CDR1 MDHEN, CDR2 SYDVKM. The CDR3 sequence: CASSLSGGYSYEQYF. The CDR3 DNA reads as TGTGCCAGCAGTTTATCAGGGGGCTACTCCTACGAGCAGTACTTC.

The chain carries TRBV7-2 and TRBJ1-4, with 9 bases identical to TRBD1. With 3 bases clipped from V and 8 bases from J, the junction kept 7 bases outside the gene matches. The length of the CDR3 is 15 residues. CDR1 SGHTA and CDR2 FQGNSA come from the germline V gene. Here the CDR3 DNA reads TGTGCCAGCAGCTTGATTGGGACAGGGAACGAAAAACTGTTTTTT. Amino acids: CASSLIGTGNEKLFF.

The chain couples TRBV6-6 to TRBJ1-5, with a weak D call TRBD1 (6 bases). This CDR3 has 15 residues. Trimming took off 5 bases at V and 7 bases at J, with 18 bases between the two ends. Germline loops: CDR1 MNHNY, CDR2 SVGAGI (reference sequence). This CDR3 is CASSRQTGRGQPQHF. Written as DNA, the CDR3 is TGTGCCAGCAGTCGCCAAACAGGGCGAGGACAGCCCCAGCATTTT.

CDR3 coding DNA: TGTGCCAGCAGTTACGGGGGTCCACGCAATGAGCAGTTCTTC. Encoded protein: CASSYGGPRNEQFF. The chain joins TRBV27 to TRBJ2-1, with a tentative D call TRBD2 (6 bases). In germline, CDR1 is MNHEY, CDR2 SMNVEV (reference sequence). The ends were cut back, 4 bases at V and 6 bases at J, with 13 bases in the middle. The length of the CDR3 is 14 residues.

The chain joins TRBV7-2 to TRBJ2-3; 7 positions agree with TRBD2. Germline lookup yields CDR1 SGHTA and CDR2 FQGNSA. The CDR3 contains 15 residues. The ends lost 3 bases at V and 2 bases at J; junction bases unmatched: 5. The CDR3 nucleotides read TGTGCCAGCAGCTTGGGAGCGGGAAACACAGATACGCAGTATTTT. Protein product: CASSLGAGNTDTQYF.

This chain connects TRBV6-5 to TRBJ2-7; TRBD2 might be the D (6 bases). Germline V lookup: CDR1 MNHEY, CDR2 SVGAGI. The ends were cut back, 5 bases at V and 4 bases at J, with 15 bases in the middle. The CDR3 has 14 amino acids. The CDR3 DNA reads TGTGCCAGCAGTACCCCGGGAGAAGGATACGAGCAGTACTTC. This gives the protein CASSTPGEGYEQYF.

The CDR3 coding sequence is TGTGCCAGCAGCTTGGCCGGCAGGGCAGATACGCAGTATTTT. Protein sequence: CASSLAGRADTQYF. The V call is TRBV5-6, the J call TRBJ2-3; a weak D match, TRBD1 (5 bases). The V and J ends lost 0 bases and 4 bases respectively, with 9 bases between them. CDR3 size: 14 residues. The V gene's germline CDR1 is SGHDT and CDR2 YYEEEE.

The V and J genes are TRBV12-3 or TRBV12-4 and TRBJ2-7, with TRBD2 matching over 7 bases. The CDR3 is made up of 13 amino acids. V lost 6 bases and J lost 1; bases outside the gene matches: 3. The CDR3 DNA follows: TGTGCCAGCAGGCCGGGGGGTTCCTACGAGCAGTACTTC. Translation: CASRPGGSYEQYF.

The chain carries TRBV28 and TRBJ1-2; no firm D call. V was clipped by 4 bases and J by 1 base, with 4 bases between them. The germline V gene encodes CDR1 MDHEN and CDR2 SYDVKM. The CDR3 is made up of 12 amino acids. The CDR3 spells CASSSRNYGYTF. The DNA of the CDR3 is TGTGCCAGCAGTTCCCGTAACTATGGCTACACCTTC.

The chain uses TRBV30 and TRBJ2-7; D is undetermined. Per germline, CDR1 GTSNPN and CDR2 SVGIG (reference sequence). The CDR3 runs 11 residues. Trimming cost V 7 bases and J 1 base, with 8 bases left between them. CDR3 loop: CAFSVSYEQYF. The CDR3 DNA is TGTGCCTTCTCCGTTTCCTACGAGCAGTACTTC.

This clone was picked up one time. CDR3 in DNA: TGTGCCAGCTCACCAGGGACAGACAATCAGCCCCAGCATTTT. It yields the protein CASSPGTDNQPQHF. The rearrangement uses TRBV18 and TRBJ1-5; 7 nucleotides agree with TRBD1. This CDR3 comprises 14 residues. Looked up from germline, CDR1 is KGHSH and CDR2 is LQKENI. The V gene end was trimmed by 2 bases and the J gene end by 3 bases; junction bases not matched to a gene: 1. Using reference TRBV18 and TRBJ1-5 for the parts outside the CDR3, the full variable domain is NAGVMQNPRHLVRRRGQEARLRCSPMKGHSHVYWYRQLPEEGLKFMVYLQKENIIDESGMPKERFSAEFPKEGPSILRIQQVVRGDSAAYFCASSPGTDNQPQHFGDGTRLSIL.

The chain combines TRBV24-1 with TRBJ2-7; 7 nucleotides line up with TRBD2. CDR1 and CDR2 (germline): KGHDR, SFDVKD. The CDR3 consists of 17 residues. V dropped 4 bases and J dropped 0; count of bases not matched to a gene: 11. CDR3 residues: CATSEPTSAKSSYEQYF. CDR3 nucleotide sequence: TGTGCCACCAGTGAACCCACTAGCGCGAAGAGCTCCTACGAGCAGTACTTC.

This chain connects TRBV28 to TRBJ2-7, with 11 bases aligning to TRBD2. With 2 bases clipped from V and 9 bases from J, the junction kept 3 bases outside the gene matches. Germline V gene sequence: CDR1 MDHEN, CDR2 SYDVKM. The CDR3 is made up of 13 amino acids. The CDR3 coding sequence is TGTGCCAGCAGTTTAAGTGGACTAGCGGGGCAGTACTTC. Its translation is CASSLSGLAGQYF.

The chain links TRBV6-6 to TRBJ2-7; 8 bases align to TRBD1. Germline assignment: CDR1 MNHNY and CDR2 SVGAGI (reference sequence). J gave up 4 bases and V 6 bases, and 14 bases lay outside the gene matches. The CDR3 runs 16 residues. The CDR3 loop is CASRPPAGQGVYEQYF. In DNA, the CDR3 is TGTGCCAGCAGACCCCCGGCCGGACAGGGAGTATACGAGCAGTACTTC.

This clone has only a few counts. The chain joins TRBV7-6 to TRBJ2-7, with 8 bases fitting TRBD2. The CDR3 length is 13 residues. Germline assignment: CDR1 SGHVS and CDR2 FNYEAQ. Unmatched junction bases numbered 5, after V lost 5 bases and J lost 5 bases. Written as DNA, the CDR3 is TGTGCCAGCAGCGCCGGGACTAGTAACGAGCAGTACTTC. Translation: CASSAGTSNEQYF.

The gene calls are TRBV11-2 and TRBJ2-3, with 7 bases aligning to TRBD1. Germline V gives CDR1 SGHAT, CDR2 FQNNGV. This CDR3 spans 17 amino acids. Trimming at V came to 2 bases and at J to 2 bases, leaving 10 bases not matched to a gene. CDR3: CASSLPPRTGVTDTQYF. DNA of the CDR3: TGTGCCAGCAGCTTACCCCCCCGGACAGGAGTCACAGATACGCAGTATTTT. The variable domain in full, with the rest retrieved from reference TRBV11-2 and TRBJ2-3, is EAGVAQSPRYKIIEKRQSVAFWCNPISGHATLYWYQQILGQGPKLLIQFQNNGVVDDSQLPKDRFSAERLKGVDSTLKIQPAKLEDSAVYLCASSLPPRTGVTDTQYFGPGTRLTVL.

The chain couples TRBV4-1 to TRBJ1-6, with 10 bases fitting TRBD1. Germline values: CDR1 MGHRA, CDR2 YSYEKL. V lost 4 bases and J lost 0; bases outside the gene matches: 6. This CDR3 is built from 18 residues. Here the CDR3 reads CASSPGQGGSSYNSPLHF. CDR3 DNA: TGCGCCAGCAGCCCCGGACAGGGGGGAAGCTCCTATAATTCACCCCTCCACTTT.

This clone has just one count. The genes are TRBV27 and TRBJ1-4; D not certain. The germline CDR1 and CDR2 sequences are MNHEY and SMNVEV (reference sequence). V was pared by 5 bases and J by 4 bases, with 11 bases between. The CDR3 is made up of 14 amino acids. The CDR3 DNA reads as TGTGCCAGCAGTCCTTGGGCCGTTAATGAAAAACTGTTTTTT. It translates to CASSPWAVNEKLFF. The complete variable domain, with remaining parts taken from reference TRBV27 and TRBJ1-4, reads EAQVTQNPRYLITVTGKKLTVTCSQNMNHEYMSWYRQDPGLGLRQIYYSMNVEVTDKGDVPEGYKVSRKEKRNFPLILESPSPNQTSLYFCASSPWAVNEKLFFGSGTQLSVL.

V gene TRBV5-6 combines with J gene TRBJ2-7, with D perhaps matching TRBD1 (8 bases). Trimming took off 4 bases at V and 3 bases at J, with 20 bases between the two ends. Germline lookup yields CDR1 SGHDT and CDR2 YYEEEE. This CDR3 has 16 amino acids. As DNA, the CDR3 is TGTGCCAGCAGCCAGGGGGCGGGAGCACTAAACTACGAGCAGTACTTC. Protein: CASSQGAGALNYEQYF.

This clone has a single count. The CDR3: CASSKEVSRGLNHSNQPQHF. CDR3 nucleotides: TGTGCCAGCAGCAAAGAGGTGAGCAGGGGGCTTAATCATAGCAATCAGCCCCAGCATTTT. The V gene is TRBV21-1, the J gene TRBJ1-5; the tabulated D call, TRBD1, remains unverified against the DNA. TRBV21-1 is deemed a pseudogene. CDR3 length: 20 residues.

The table lists this clone with a few counts. V usage is TRBV14 and J usage is TRBJ2-1; tentative D call: TRBD2 (6 bases). CDR3 length equals 13 residues. CDR1 and CDR2 from the germline V gene are SGHDN and FVKESK. The V end was cut by 1 base, the J end by 12 bases, with 13 bases between. CDR3 in DNA: TGTGCCAGCAGCCAAGGGGACTCCCGGGCGCAGTTCTTC. This gives the protein CASSQGDSRAQFF. Full variable domain (rest looked up from reference TRBV14 and TRBJ2-1): EAGVTQFPSHSVIEKGQTVTLRCDPISGHDNLYWYRRVMGKEIKFLLHFVKESKQDESGMPNNRFLAERTGGTYSTLKVQPAELEDSGVYFCASSQGDSRAQFFGPGTRLTVL.

The chain carries TRBV30 and TRBJ1-2; D is undetermined. CDR1 and CDR2 (germline): GTSNPN, SVGIG (reference sequence). Between the trimmed V and J ends, which lost 3 bases and 4 bases, there was a span of 6 bases. The CDR3 loop spans 11 amino acids. The CDR3 sequence: CAWRAGYGYTF. The CDR3, as DNA: TGTGCCTGGAGGGCGGGCTATGGCTACACCTTC.

V is TRBV30 and J is TRBJ2-7; 8 nucleotides match TRBD1. This CDR3 is 14 amino acids long. Germline V gene sequence: CDR1 GTSNPN, CDR2 SVGIG (reference sequence). V gave up 0 bases and J gave up 9 bases; unmatched junction bases: 10. CDR3 in DNA: TGTGCCTGGAGTGTACTGGCCACAGGGGGTAGGCAGTACTTC. Encoded protein: CAWSVLATGGRQYF.

This chain links TRBV5-5 with TRBJ1-3; 9 bases are shared with TRBD1. The CDR3 is 15 residues long. The ends lost 3 bases at V and 5 bases at J; junction bases unmatched: 6. The V gene's germline CDR1 is SGHKS and CDR2 YYEKEE (reference sequence). The CDR3 DNA reads TGTGCCAGCAGCTCGCCGGGACAGGGTCGAAACACCATATATTTT. As protein: CASSSPGQGRNTIYF.